Below, 23 T cell receptor beta chains from the same sample are listed, as sequenced in a study of cytomegalovirus exposure and HLA in healthy donors. The PCR was carried out with 60 Vbeta primers and 13 Jbeta primers. The repertoire was sequenced with immunoSEQ multiplex PCR; TCRdb's copy has only in-frame clones and lacks some. The sample holds 150,000 or so clones, just over 70% seen once. Input material: PBMCs. These receptor sequences come from a human donor in good health.

The rearrangement uses TRBV29-1 and TRBJ2-2; a possible D gene is TRBD2 (8 bases). The germline V gene has CDR1 SQVTM and CDR2 ANQGSEA. The CDR3 is 15 residues long. Trimming took 5 bases from V and 5 from J, leaving 18 bases between them. The CDR3 DNA follows: TGCAGCGTTCGGGGGGGGACAGTAGATACCGGGGAGCTGTTTTTT. Translation: CSVRGGTVDTGELFF.

V gene TRBV11-2 combines with J gene TRBJ2-3; 9 nucleotides match TRBD2. CDR1 and CDR2 from the germline V gene are SGHAT and FQNNGV. This CDR3 comprises 15 residues. Trimming took 1 base from V and 4 from J; bases not matched to a gene: 3. CDR3 loop: CASSLVGGGADTQYF. In nucleotides, the CDR3 is TGTGCCAGCAGCTTAGTAGGCGGGGGGGCAGATACGCAGTATTTT.

The chain carries TRBV5-1 and TRBJ1-1; no clear D gene. Germline values: CDR1 SGHRS, CDR2 YFSETQ. V shed 5 bases and J shed 0 bases, with 8 bases lying between them. CDR3 size: 13 residues. The CDR3 DNA is TGCGCCAGCAGGGTTTCGGTGAACACTGAAGCTTTCTTT. Its translation is CASRVSVNTEAFF. Complete variable domain (other parts from reference TRBV5-1 and TRBJ1-1): KAGVTQTPRYLIKTRGQQVTLSCSPISGHRSVSWYQQTPGQGLQFLFEYFSETQRNKGNFPGRFSGRQFSNSRSEMNVSTLELGDSALYLCASRVSVNTEAFFGQGTRLTVV.

The rearrangement uses TRBV2 and TRBJ2-3, with 7 positions matching TRBD2. The V gene's germline CDR1 is SNHLY and CDR2 FYNNEI. The ends lost 3 bases at V and 0 bases at J; junction bases unmatched: 12. The CDR3 loop spans 18 amino acids. For the CDR3, the DNA is TGTGCCAGCAGTGAGGAGCCGGGGACTACGACAAGCACAGATACGCAGTATTTT. This gives the protein CASSEEPGTTTSTDTQYF.

The chain is built from TRBV19 and TRBJ1-1; D is unresolved. From germline, CDR1 is LNHDA and CDR2 SQIVND (reference sequence). Trimming removed 7 bases at V and 3 bases at J, with 18 bases between. The CDR3 totals 15 residues. The CDR3 sequence: CASTNRALRDTEAFF. The CDR3 coding sequence is TGTGCCAGTACTAACCGGGCCCTGAGGGACACTGAAGCTTTCTTT.

The chain is built from TRBV27 and TRBJ2-5; possible D gene TRBD1, 6 bases. Germline V gene data show CDR1 as MNHEY and CDR2 as SMNVEV (reference sequence). The CDR3 has 14 amino acids. V gave up 5 bases and J gave up 3 bases, with 13 bases separating them. CDR3 residues: CASSPHREKETQYF. The DNA for the CDR3 is TGTGCCAGCAGTCCACACAGGGAAAAAGAGACCCAGTACTTC.

The chain links TRBV7-3 to TRBJ2-6, with a tentative D call TRBD2 (5 bases). The length of the CDR3 is 14 residues. Germline CDR1 is SGHTA and CDR2 is FQGTGA. V shed 2 bases and J shed 3 bases, with 5 bases lying between them. The CDR3 reads CASSLEGGANVLTF. The DNA for the CDR3 is TGTGCCAGCAGCTTAGAGGGTGGGGCCAACGTCCTGACTTTC.

This chain uses TRBV27 with TRBJ1-2; TRBD1 agrees at 8 bases. J lost 4 bases, V lost 6 bases, and 13 bases had no gene match. Germline CDR1 is MNHEY and CDR2 is SMNVEV (reference sequence). CDR3 length equals 16 residues. Here the CDR3 DNA reads TGTGCCAGCAGCCCGGACAGGGCTTCCTCTAGCTATGGCTACACCTTC. Translated: CASSPDRASSSYGYTF.

The CDR3 bases are TGTGCCAGCTCACATGCACAGGATGGCTACACCTTC. Its translation: CASSHAQDGYTF. This chain joins TRBV18 and TRBJ1-2, with D possibly TRBD1 on 5 matching bases. There are 12 residues in the CDR3. Germline V gene lookup returns CDR1 KGHSH and CDR2 LQKENI. Trimming shortened V by 4 bases and J by 6 bases, and 9 bases separated the two germline ends.

This clone was counted only a few times. The genes are TRBV5-1 and TRBJ1-6; 7 bases align to TRBD1. V shed 4 bases and J 6 bases; nucleotides not matched to a gene: 4. Germline V gene data show CDR1 as SGHRS and CDR2 as YFSETQ. This CDR3 is 14 amino acids long. The CDR3 loop is CASSPGQSNSPLHF. The CDR3 region has the DNA TGCGCCAGCAGCCCGGGACAGTCTAATTCACCCCTCCACTTT. Full variable domain (outside the CDR3, taken from reference TRBV5-1 and TRBJ1-6): KAGVTQTPRYLIKTRGQQVTLSCSPISGHRSVSWYQQTPGQGLQFLFEYFSETQRNKGNFPGRFSGRQFSNSRSEMNVSTLELGDSALYLCASSPGQSNSPLHFGNGTRLTVT.

The chain couples TRBV5-4 to TRBJ2-5; D possibly corresponds to TRBD2 (7 bases). V dropped 1 base and J dropped 2 bases, with 12 bases sitting between them. The germline gives CDR1 SGHNT, CDR2 YYREEE (reference sequence). The CDR3 totals 15 residues. In DNA, the CDR3 is TGTGCCAGCAGCTTGTCAAGCGGGACACAAGAGACCCAGTACTTC. As protein: CASSLSSGTQETQYF. Full variable domain (rest looked up from reference TRBV5-4 and TRBJ2-5): ETGVTQSPTHLIKTRGQQVTLRCSSQSGHNTVSWYQQALGQGPQFIFQYYREEENGRGNFPPRFSGLQFPNYSSELNVNALELDDSALYLCASSLSSGTQETQYFGPGTRLLVL.

The V gene is TRBV13, the J gene TRBJ1-2; TRBD1 matches at 7 bases. The germline V gene encodes CDR1 PRHDT and CDR2 FYEKMQ (reference sequence). The CDR3 runs 16 residues. J was trimmed by 0 bases and V by 7 bases; bases with no gene match: 11. The CDR3 sequence is CASTRNGDSPNYGYTF. The DNA for the CDR3 is TGTGCCAGCACACGAAACGGGGACAGCCCTAACTATGGCTACACCTTC. The variable domain in full, completed from reference TRBV13 and TRBJ1-2, reads AAGVIQSPRHLIKEKRETATLKCYPIPRHDTVYWYQQGPGQDPQFLISFYEKMQSDKGSIPDRFSAQQFSDYHSELNMSSLELGDSALYFCASTRNGDSPNYGYTFGSGTRLTVV.

The chain joins TRBV25-1 to TRBJ1-1; 9 nucleotides align to TRBD1. With V trimmed by 6 bases and J by 1 base, 0 bases remained unmatched. Germline CDR1 and CDR2: MGHDK and SYGVNS. The CDR3 is 13 amino acids. CDR3 sequence: CASRQGANTEAFF. CDR3 sequence (DNA): TGTGCCAGCAGACAGGGGGCGAACACTGAAGCTTTCTTT. Full variable domain (remainder filled in from reference TRBV25-1 and TRBJ1-1): EADIYQTPRYLVIGTGKKITLECSQTMGHDKMYWYQQDPGMELHLIHYSYGVNSTEKGDLSSESTVSRIRTEHFPLTLESARPSHTSQYLCASRQGANTEAFFGQGTRLTVV.

As regards this clone: The junction does not match germline at one end; this may be a read error. The rearrangement links TRBV15 to TRBJ2-3; 9 positions agree with TRBD1. CDR3 length: 16 residues. CDR1 is LNHNV and CDR2 is YYDKDF in the germline V gene (reference sequence). Here the CDR3 DNA reads TGTGCCACCAGCAGAGTCCGGACAGGGGTGACAGGTACGCAGTATTTT. Its protein is CATSRVRTGVTGTQYF.

This chain links TRBV9 with TRBJ1-1; D is uncertain. The germline V and J ends were trimmed by 0 bases and 4 bases, with 10 bases remaining between them. Germline loops: CDR1 SGDLS, CDR2 YYNGEE. This CDR3 is 14 amino acids long. CDR3 bases: TGTGCCAGCAGCGTAGCTACGACTAGCACTGAAGCTTTCTTT. Its translation: CASSVATTSTEAFF.

This clone was detected only a few times. This rearrangement joins TRBV4-3 to TRBJ1-2, with D tentatively TRBD1 (5 bases). V was shortened by 3 bases and J by 0 bases, with 11 bases between the two germline ends. The CDR3 covers 15 residues. From germline, CDR1 is LGHNA and CDR2 YSLEER. CDR3 nucleotides: TGCGCCAGCAGCCAGCAGACAGTAGCTAACTATGGCTACACCTTC. It specifies CASSQQTVANYGYTF.

This rearrangement joins TRBV25-1 to TRBJ1-2; the D is unclear. The CDR3 has 13 amino acids. CDR1 MGHDK and CDR2 SYGVNS come from the germline V gene. V shed 2 bases and J shed 7 bases, with 11 bases lying between them. The CDR3 reads CASSEVSESGYTF. CDR3 DNA sequence: TGTGCCAGCAGTGAAGTGAGTGAAAGTGGCTACACCTTC.

The chain links TRBV14 to TRBJ2-7; D is perhaps TRBD1 (6 bases). The CDR3 sequence is 18 residues long. Germline CDR1 is SGHDN and CDR2 is FVKESK. V lost 1 base to trimming and J lost 0 bases, with 19 bases between them. The CDR3 reads CASSQGVKGTFSSYEQYF. CDR3 in DNA: TGTGCCAGCAGCCAAGGGGTCAAGGGGACATTCAGCTCCTACGAGCAGTACTTC.

The J gene is TRBJ2-1, the V gene TRBV7-9, with TRBD2 as a possible D gene (7 bases). The CDR3 totals 17 residues. With 6 bases removed from V and 1 base from J, the gap between germline ends came to 19 bases. Germline lookup yields CDR1 SEHNR and CDR2 FQNEAQ (reference sequence). The CDR3 protein is CASSRIGGGISYNEQFF. In nucleotides, the CDR3 is TGTGCCAGCAGTCGCATAGGGGGGGGAATATCCTACAATGAGCAGTTCTTC. Drawing the rest from reference TRBV7-9 and TRBJ2-1, the complete variable domain is DTGVSQNPRHKITKRGQNVTFRCDPISEHNRLYWYRQTLGQGPEFLTYFQNEAQLEKSRLLSDRFSAERPKGSFSTLEIQRTEQGDSAMYLCASSRIGGGISYNEQFFGPGTRLTVL.

The V and J genes are TRBV7-9 and TRBJ1-1, with D uncertain. Trimming pared 2 bases from V and 1 base from J, leaving 11 bases between. Germline CDR1 reads SEHNR; CDR2 reads FQNEAQ (reference sequence). The CDR3 is made up of 15 amino acids. The CDR3 coding sequence is TGTGCCAGCAGCTTATCCGGACTGACGAACACTGAAGCTTTCTTT. This gives the protein CASSLSGLTNTEAFF.

The chain is built from TRBV9 and TRBJ1-1, with D possibly being TRBD1 (6 bases). The germline gives CDR1 SGDLS, CDR2 YYNGEE. The CDR3 is made up of 13 amino acids. V lost 4 bases to trimming and J lost 1 base, with 8 bases between them. CDR3 bases: TGTGCCAGCAGCCAGGGGTCGAACACTGAAGCTTTCTTT. Translating gives CASSQGSNTEAFF. The complete variable domain, with remaining parts taken from reference TRBV9 and TRBJ1-1, reads DSGVTQTPKHLITATGQRVTLRCSPRSGDLSVYWYQQSLDQGLQFLIQYYNGEERAKGNILERFSAQQFPDLHSELNLSSLELGDSALYFCASSQGSNTEAFFGQGTRLTVV.

The chain joins TRBV2 to TRBJ1-5, with D hard to call. CDR1 and CDR2 from the germline V gene are SNHLY and FYNNEI. V lost 3 bases, J lost 6 bases, and 9 bases lay in between. The CDR3 is made up of 13 amino acids. The CDR3 sequence is CASSEEGPQPQHF. In nucleotides, the CDR3 is TGTGCCAGCAGTGAGGAGGGTCCTCAGCCCCAGCATTTT.

The CDR3 reads CAWDRDREYGYTF. CDR3 DNA: TGTGCCTGGGACCGGGACAGGGAATATGGCTACACCTTC. The chain joins TRBV30 to TRBJ1-2; 9 bases are shared with TRBD1. With 5 bases clipped from V and 5 bases from J, the junction kept 6 bases outside the gene matches. CDR3 length equals 13 residues. Germline V lookup: CDR1 GTSNPN, CDR2 SVGIG (reference sequence).